These 31 T cell receptor beta chains were sequenced from one sample in a study of control samples from healthy donors and cancer patients. Method: immunoSEQ multiplex PCR; TCRdb's copy keeps in-frame clones and lacks some. The table records fewer than 200,000 clones, 90% of them present only once. The sample comprised blood. The source of these receptors is a woman between 45 and 60 years old in good health.

The rearrangement links TRBV4-1 to TRBJ2-5; D remains ambiguous. Germline values: CDR1 MGHRA, CDR2 YSYEKL. The CDR3 contains 17 residues. V lost 0 bases to trimming and J lost 6 bases, with 20 bases between them. The CDR3: CASSQERLRVSQKTQYF. DNA for the CDR3: TGCGCCAGCAGCCAAGAAAGGTTACGGGTGTCACAAAAGACCCAGTACTTC.

V usage is TRBV2 and J usage is TRBJ1-5; TRBD1 agrees at 9 bases. This CDR3 contains 18 residues. Trimming removed 6 bases from V and 4 bases from J; junction bases left unmatched: 16. CDR1 and CDR2 (germline): SNHLY, FYNNEI. The CDR3 DNA is TGTGCCAGCAGCTCAGGGACAGGGTGGGAGTCCCTAAATCAGCCCCAGCATTTT. This gives the protein CASSSGTGWESLNQPQHF.

This chain links TRBV19 with TRBJ1-6; TRBD1 matches at 9 bases. V shed 6 bases and J 0 bases; nucleotides not matched to a gene: 6. CDR3 size: 17 residues. Germline V lookup: CDR1 LNHDA, CDR2 SQIVND (reference sequence). Here the CDR3 DNA reads TGTGCCAGTAGAAGGGGACAGGGAATCTCCTATAATTCACCCCTCCACTTT. Translating gives CASRRGQGISYNSPLHF.

V usage is TRBV7-2 and J usage is TRBJ2-1; D is possibly TRBD2 (7 bases). The CDR3 is made up of 16 amino acids. The germline V gene encodes CDR1 SGHTA and CDR2 FQGNSA. V was trimmed by 1 base and J by 2 bases, leaving 12 bases between them. Here the CDR3 reads CASSLGAGAPYNEQFF. Here the CDR3 DNA reads TGTGCCAGCAGCTTAGGGGCGGGGGCGCCCTACAATGAGCAGTTCTTC.

The gene calls are TRBV11-3 and TRBJ2-1; 13 bases align to TRBD2. The CDR3 contains 15 residues. Germline V gene data show CDR1 as SGHNT and CDR2 as YENEEA. V lost 3 bases, J lost 5 bases, and 1 base stayed unmatched. CDR3 sequence reads: CASSFTSGGDNEQFF. The CDR3 DNA follows: TGTGCCAGCAGCTTTACTAGCGGGGGGGACAATGAGCAGTTCTTC.

The chain links TRBV28 to TRBJ2-3; D gene ambiguous. Germline loops: CDR1 MDHEN, CDR2 SYDVKM. There are 12 residues in the CDR3. Deletions cut 4 bases from V and 5 bases from J, with 7 bases between. CDR3 residues: CASSSQVDTQYF. CDR3 DNA: TGTGCCAGCAGTTCCCAGGTAGATACGCAGTATTTT.

The chain links TRBV27 to TRBJ1-2; D is ambiguous. Per germline, CDR1 MNHEY and CDR2 SMNVEV (reference sequence). This CDR3 region has 14 residues. V shed 4 bases and J shed 2 bases, with 11 bases lying between them. Here the CDR3 reads CASSSKQQNYGYTF. In DNA, the CDR3 is TGTGCCAGCAGTTCCAAGCAGCAGAACTATGGCTACACCTTC.

This sequence joins TRBV21-1 and TRBJ1-1. TRBV21-1 has pseudogene status. The CDR3 is 14 residues long. Here the CDR3 reads CASSKAPLNTEAFF. The CDR3 DNA sequence: TGTGCCAGCAGCAAAGCTCCACTGAACACTGAAGCTTTCTTT.

The J gene is TRBJ2-7, the V gene TRBV5-4; tentative D call: TRBD2 (6 bases). CDR3 length: 17 residues. The germline V and J ends were trimmed by 4 bases and 5 bases, with 25 bases remaining between them. CDR1 SGHNT and CDR2 YYREEE come from the germline V gene (reference sequence). CDR3 protein: CASSPAGTPQRRDEQYF. CDR3 sequence (DNA): TGTGCCAGCAGCCCCGCCGGGACTCCCCAGCGAAGGGACGAGCAGTACTTC.

This clone was recorded once. The chain couples TRBV6-2 or TRBV6-3 to TRBJ2-1, with D hard to call. CDR1 is MNHEY and CDR2 is SVGEGT in the germline V gene. The V end lost 4 bases, the J end lost 5 bases, and 9 bases lay between the germline ends. This CDR3 spans 13 amino acids. CDR3 region: CASSSKENNEQFF. DNA of the CDR3: TGTGCCAGCAGTTCAAAGGAGAACAATGAGCAGTTCTTC.

V is TRBV6-5 and J is TRBJ2-1; D tentatively fits TRBD1 or TRBD2 (5 bases each). CDR3 length: 13 amino acids. V shed 0 bases and J shed 9 bases, with 9 bases lying between them. In germline, CDR1 is MNHEY, CDR2 SVGAGI. The DNA for the CDR3 is TGTGCCAGCAGTTACTCTTGGGGGAGTGAGCAGTTCTTC. This gives the protein CASSYSWGSEQFF.

The genes are TRBV18 and TRBJ2-2; 14 nucleotides match TRBD2. The junction had 0 bases not matched to a gene; V was cut back by 6 bases and J by 6 bases. This CDR3 region has 14 residues. Germline lookup yields CDR1 KGHSH and CDR2 LQKENI. The CDR3, as DNA: TGTGCCAGCTCGGGACTAGCGGGAGCCGGGGAGCTGTTTTTT. Its translation: CASSGLAGAGELFF.

This chain links TRBV5-6 with TRBJ2-7; 8 positions match TRBD1. With V trimmed by 3 bases and J by 2 bases, 7 bases remained unmatched. This CDR3 has 15 residues. Looked up from germline, CDR1 is SGHDT and CDR2 is YYEEEE. CDR3 bases: TGTGCCAGCAGCTACGACAGGGGTCGGACCTACGAGCAGTACTTC. Amino acids: CASSYDRGRTYEQYF.

The chain employs TRBV6-1 and TRBJ2-1; 15 bases match TRBD2. The CDR3 covers 18 residues. Unmatched junction bases numbered 7, after V lost 3 bases and J lost 4 bases. CDR1 is MNHNS and CDR2 is SASEGT in the germline V gene. CDR3 sequence: CASSEAGLAGGYYNEQFF. DNA of the CDR3: TGTGCCAGCAGTGAGGCGGGACTAGCGGGAGGATATTACAATGAGCAGTTCTTC.

V gene TRBV10-3 combines with J gene TRBJ1-2; D remains unclear. Germline CDR1 and CDR2: ENHRY and SYGVKD. Between the trimmed V and J ends, which lost 6 bases and 2 bases, there was a span of 13 bases. This CDR3 is 14 amino acids long. CDR3 sequence reads: CAISDVQTNYGYTF. CDR3 nucleotide sequence: TGTGCCATCAGCGATGTCCAAACAAACTATGGCTACACCTTC.

The chain links TRBV28 to TRBJ2-2, with D possibly TRBD1 on 5 matching bases. Germline assignment: CDR1 MDHEN and CDR2 SYDVKM. The V and J ends lost 6 bases and 3 bases respectively, with 11 bases between them. This CDR3 region has 14 residues. CDR3 loop: CASSSIGDTGELFF. The CDR3 DNA follows: TGTGCCAGCAGCTCCATAGGGGACACCGGGGAGCTGTTTTTT.

The table lists this clone with a few counts. The chain is built from TRBV7-9 and TRBJ2-1; unclear D gene. The V end lost 1 base, the J end lost 4 bases, and 8 bases lay between the germline ends. CDR1 is SEHNR, CDR2 FQNEAQ, per germline (reference sequence). The CDR3 is 14 amino acids. The CDR3 here is CASSLVILYNEQFF. CDR3 DNA sequence: TGTGCCAGCAGCTTAGTGATACTTTACAATGAGCAGTTCTTC.

The chain links TRBV7-2 to TRBJ2-1, with 14 bases that match TRBD2. The CDR3 consists of 18 residues. J lost 4 bases, V lost 2 bases, and 7 bases had no gene match. The germline V gene has CDR1 SGHTA and CDR2 FQGNSA. The CDR3 DNA reads as TGTGCCAGCAGCTTAAGAGGACTAGCGGGGGGAATTTACAATGAGCAGTTCTTC. Translating gives CASSLRGLAGGIYNEQFF.

This clone was recorded once. The genes are TRBV4-1 and TRBJ1-3, with D tentatively TRBD1 (6 bases). There are 19 residues in the CDR3. Germline-derived CDR1 and CDR2 are MGHRA and YSYEKL. The germline V and J ends were trimmed by 3 bases and 4 bases, with 25 bases remaining between them. The CDR3: CASSQETGRFATAGNTIYF. DNA of the CDR3: TGCGCCAGCAGCCAGGAGACAGGTCGTTTCGCCACTGCAGGAAACACCATATATTTT.

This chain links TRBV5-5 with TRBJ1-5, with TRBD1 matching 10 bases. This CDR3 has 15 amino acids. Germline CDR1 is SGHKS and CDR2 is YYEKEE (reference sequence). V shed 5 bases, J shed 9 bases, and the junction held 11 bases outside the gene matches. The chain's CDR3 is CASSATGTGVWPQHF. The CDR3 DNA reads as TGTGCCAGCAGTGCTACCGGGACAGGGGTGTGGCCCCAGCATTTT.

V usage is TRBV25-1 and J usage is TRBJ2-5; D is unresolved. V was cut by 4 bases and J by 5 bases, with 5 bases left in between. CDR3 length equals 11 residues. CDR1 is MGHDK, CDR2 SYGVNS, per germline. Here the CDR3 DNA reads TGTGCCAGCAGTGCACGGGAGACCCAGTACTTC. It translates to CASSARETQYF.

The rearrangement links TRBV11-2 to TRBJ2-4; D is uncertain. V shed 1 base and J shed 0 bases, with 7 bases lying between them. The germline CDR1 and CDR2 sequences are SGHAT and FQNNGV. This CDR3 contains 15 residues. CDR3 nucleotides: TGTGCCAGCAGCTTAGGGGGTTTAGCCAAAAACATTCAGTACTTC. Protein sequence: CASSLGGLAKNIQYF.

The chain uses TRBV4-3 and TRBJ1-1; D is unresolved. CDR1 LGHNA and CDR2 YSLEER come from the germline V gene. CDR3 length equals 14 residues. Deletions cut 1 base from V and 1 base from J, with 7 bases between. CDR3 bases: TGCGCCAGCAGCCAAGCCAGCAGGAACACTGAAGCTTTCTTT. Encoded protein: CASSQASRNTEAFF.

The V gene is TRBV20-1, the J gene TRBJ2-5; D is perhaps TRBD1 (5 bases). CDR3 size: 14 residues. Germline lookup yields CDR1 DFQATT and CDR2 SNEGSKA (reference sequence). V lost 3 bases and J 2 bases, leaving 13 bases between the germline ends. In DNA, the CDR3 is TGCAGTGCTAGTCTGCGTTCAGGGCAAGAGACCCAGTACTTC. It encodes CSASLRSGQETQYF.

This rearrangement joins TRBV4-1 to TRBJ1-3; 7 bases line up with TRBD1. V lost 4 bases and J lost 4; bases outside the gene matches: 4. CDR1 MGHRA and CDR2 YSYEKL come from the germline V gene. The CDR3 runs 14 residues. The CDR3 nucleotides read TGCGCCAGCAGCCCTCCGGGACAGGGAAACACCATATATTTT. The encoded protein is CASSPPGQGNTIYF.

The V and J genes are TRBV28 and TRBJ1-2; TRBD1 might be the D (6 bases). The CDR3 is 15 amino acids. Germline loops: CDR1 MDHEN, CDR2 SYDVKM. V was shortened by 6 bases and J by 0 bases, with 14 bases between the two germline ends. The CDR3 DNA is TGTGCCAGCAGACGAAGGGGGGCGGCTAACTATGGCTACACCTTC. It encodes CASRRRGAANYGYTF.

The V and J genes are TRBV9 and TRBJ1-1, with D uncertain. Per the germline V gene, CDR1 is SGDLS and CDR2 is YYNGEE. Trimming stripped 2 bases from V and 3 bases from J, with 8 bases between. This CDR3 is 13 amino acids long. CDR3 sequence: CASSVSPDTEAFF. For the CDR3, the DNA is TGTGCCAGCAGCGTTAGTCCGGACACTGAAGCTTTCTTT.

This chain uses TRBV9 with TRBJ1-1, with a tentative D call TRBD1 (6 bases). The V end lost 0 bases, the J end lost 0 bases, and 24 bases lay between the germline ends. Germline-derived CDR1 and CDR2 are SGDLS and YYNGEE. The CDR3 length is 20 residues. The CDR3 reads CASSVGGRREARGMNTEAFF. As DNA, the CDR3 is TGTGCCAGCAGCGTAGGGGGGCGCCGGGAGGCGCGCGGCATGAACACTGAAGCTTTCTTT.

The J gene is TRBJ2-1, the V gene TRBV24-1; TRBD1 or TRBD2 may be the D gene (5 bases each). The ends were cut back, 5 bases at V and 5 bases at J, with 18 bases in the middle. Germline V CDR1 and CDR2: KGHDR, SFDVKD. The CDR3 totals 16 residues. Written as DNA, the CDR3 is TGTGCCACCAGTGGCCCCGGGGCGGAGCGTAACAATGAGCAGTTCTTC. Its protein is CATSGPGAERNNEQFF.

This chain joins TRBV9 and TRBJ2-1, with D possibly matching TRBD1 (5 bases). The CDR3 spans 15 residues. Germline V gene data show CDR1 as SGDLS and CDR2 as YYNGEE. The V gene lost 3 bases and the J gene lost 6 bases, with 16 bases spanning the gap. This chain's CDR3 is CASSANALGANEQFF. Written as DNA, the CDR3 is TGTGCCAGCAGCGCCAATGCTCTAGGGGCCAATGAGCAGTTCTTC.

The gene calls are TRBV7-2 and TRBJ2-7; 10 positions match TRBD2. With V trimmed by 5 bases and J by 4 bases, 8 bases remained unmatched. CDR1 SGHTA and CDR2 FQGNSA come from the germline V gene. This CDR3 contains 15 residues. In DNA form, the CDR3 reads TGTGCCAGCAGCGCCAGGAGCGGGAGGGAGTACGAGCAGTACTTC. It translates to CASSARSGREYEQYF. The whole variable domain, filled in from reference TRBV7-2 and TRBJ2-7, reads GAGVSQSPSNKVTEKGKDVELRCDPISGHTALYWYRQSLGQGLEFLIYFQGNSAPDKSGLPSDRFSAERTGGSVSTLTIQRTQQEDSAVYLCASSARSGREYEQYFGPGTRLTVT.